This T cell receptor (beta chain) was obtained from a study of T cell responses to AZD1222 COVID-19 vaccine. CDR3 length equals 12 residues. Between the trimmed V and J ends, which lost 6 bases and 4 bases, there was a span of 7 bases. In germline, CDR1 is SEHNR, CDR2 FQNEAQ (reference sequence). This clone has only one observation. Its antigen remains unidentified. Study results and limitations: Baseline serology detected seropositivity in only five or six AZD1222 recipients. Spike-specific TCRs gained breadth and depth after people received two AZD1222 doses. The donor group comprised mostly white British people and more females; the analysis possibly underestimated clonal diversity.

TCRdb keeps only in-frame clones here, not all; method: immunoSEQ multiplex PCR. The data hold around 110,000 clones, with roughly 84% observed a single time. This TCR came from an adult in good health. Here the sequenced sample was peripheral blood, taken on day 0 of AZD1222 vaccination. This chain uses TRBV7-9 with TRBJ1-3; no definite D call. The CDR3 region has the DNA TGTGCCAGCAGAATAAGAGGAAACACCATATATTTT. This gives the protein CASRIRGNTIYF.